Below are 9 T cell receptor beta chains sequenced from a single sample in a study of shared clonotypes between healthy human individuals. This table comes from immunoSEQ multiplex PCR, and its TCRdb copy is limited to in-frame clones, with some not included. The sample shows about 2.1 million clones, 93% of them seen only once. CD45RO-negative, CCR7-positively selected cells formed the naive CD8 fraction, excluding terminally differentiated effector memory CD45RA+ cells. The source material was naive CD8+ T cells from PBMCs. All receptors derive from a man aged 18-30 years in good health. Some clones in this sample may be carry-over from other donors' samples.

V is TRBV6-1 and J is TRBJ2-7; D perhaps matches TRBD1 (5 bases). Germline V gives CDR1 MNHNS, CDR2 SASEGT. This CDR3 comprises 12 residues. V gave up 6 bases and J gave up 4 bases, with 10 bases separating them. The DNA for the CDR3 is TGTGCCAGCAGGGGGCGCACTTACGAGCAGTACTTC. Protein product: CASRGRTYEQYF.

V usage is TRBV19 and J usage is TRBJ2-3, with a weak D call TRBD2 (6 bases). V lost 4 bases and J lost 4, with 18 bases in between. Germline V gene lookup returns CDR1 LNHDA and CDR2 SQIVND (reference sequence). The CDR3 contains 16 residues. The CDR3 here is CASSTLAGPPPDTQYF. In nucleotides, the CDR3 is TGTGCCAGTAGTACCCTTGCGGGACCCCCCCCAGATACGCAGTATTTT. Together with reference TRBV19 and TRBJ2-3, the CDR3 gives the full variable domain: DGGITQSPKYLFRKEGQNVTLSCEQNLNHDAMYWYRQDPGQGLRLIYYSQIVNDFQKGDIAEGYSVSREKKESFPLTVTSAQKNPTAFYLCASSTLAGPPPDTQYFGPGTRLTVL.

The chain couples TRBV27 to TRBJ2-5; 7 bases match TRBD2. The CDR3 contains 15 residues. In germline, CDR1 is MNHEY, CDR2 SMNVEV (reference sequence). Trimming removed 3 bases from V and 4 bases from J; junction bases left unmatched: 8. CDR3 sequence (DNA): TGTGCCAGCAGTTTTTCGGCGGGAGTATTAGAGACCCAGTACTTC. The encoded protein is CASSFSAGVLETQYF.

Points on this clone: Different DNA sequences within this sample yield the same CDR3. The V gene is TRBV7-8, the J gene TRBJ1-5; D remains ambiguous. V dropped 1 base and J dropped 0 bases, with 4 bases sitting between them. The CDR3 runs to 14 residues. CDR1 is SGHVS and CDR2 is FQNEAQ in the germline V gene. CDR3 in amino acids: CASSLVGSNQPQHF. In DNA form, the CDR3 reads TGTGCCAGCAGCTTAGTCGGTAGCAATCAGCCCCAGCATTTT.

The V call is TRBV14, the J call TRBJ1-1; D is unresolved. The germline CDR1 and CDR2 sequences are SGHDN and FVKESK. There are 11 residues in the CDR3. The V end was cut by 1 base, the J end by 11 bases, with 8 bases between. CDR3 protein: CASSQGGGAFF. As DNA, the CDR3 is TGTGCCAGCAGCCAAGGGGGAGGGGCTTTCTTT.

The J gene is TRBJ1-1, the V gene TRBV13; no definite D call. The CDR3 is made up of 14 amino acids. Germline values: CDR1 PRHDT, CDR2 FYEKMQ (reference sequence). The V gene lost 6 bases and the J gene lost 1 base, with 12 bases spanning the gap. The CDR3 nucleotides are TGTGCCAGCAGGCGCGCAGGTAAGAACACTGAAGCTTTCTTT. Residues: CASRRAGKNTEAFF.

The rearrangement links TRBV18 to TRBJ1-5; D unresolved. Germline V lookup: CDR1 KGHSH, CDR2 LQKENI. The length of the CDR3 is 12 residues. Between the trimmed V and J ends, which lost 2 bases and 9 bases, there was a span of 8 bases. In DNA form, the CDR3 reads TGTGCCAGCTCACCAGGATCTGGGCCCCAGCATTTT. Translating it yields CASSPGSGPQHF.

The chain links TRBV9 to TRBJ2-2; D perhaps matches TRBD1 (5 bases). The germline gives CDR1 SGDLS, CDR2 YYNGEE. The CDR3 consists of 17 residues. V was trimmed by 4 bases and J by 0 bases, leaving 16 bases between them. The CDR3: CASSLGHLTPNTGELFF. The CDR3 DNA follows: TGTGCCAGCAGCCTGGGGCACCTGACCCCGAACACCGGGGAGCTGTTTTTT. Full variable domain (outside the CDR3, taken from reference TRBV9 and TRBJ2-2): DSGVTQTPKHLITATGQRVTLRCSPRSGDLSVYWYQQSLDQGLQFLIQYYNGEERAKGNILERFSAQQFPDLHSELNLSSLELGDSALYFCASSLGHLTPNTGELFFGEGSRLTVL.

This chain uses TRBV27 with TRBJ2-1; 8 positions match TRBD2. Germline V gene lookup returns CDR1 MNHEY and CDR2 SMNVEV (reference sequence). This CDR3 comprises 16 residues. V shed 6 bases and J 0 bases; nucleotides not matched to a gene: 7. The CDR3 bases are TGTGCCAGCAGAAACGGAGCGGGAGTCTCCTACAATGAGCAGTTCTTC. It specifies CASRNGAGVSYNEQFF.